Many counts were recorded for the clone carrying this TCR beta chain. Antigen specificity is unknown. Given the absence of the conserved phenylalanine or tryptophan at the CDR3 end, a read error is likely. This CDR3 region has 14 residues. Per germline, CDR1 LGHDT and CDR2 YNNKEL (reference sequence). V gave up 7 bases and J gave up 4 bases, with 11 bases separating them. This sample is part of a study of read filtering for tumor transcriptome and immune sequencing. Overall study context: Per sample, TCR-region reads ranged about 3.5 to 11 million by IR-seq, roughly 85 to 1,400 by RNA-seq. Study-wide findings and caveats: The CD138-negative fraction was mixed bone marrow immune cells, not pure T cells. In IR-seq, single-read clonotypes were 75% to 90% of clonotypes but around 3.4% of reads.

The library was built from about 370 ng RNA with molecular barcoded adaptors for alpha/delta and beta/gamma chains. TCRdb re-called the reads through MiXCR, storing one row per CDR3 protein. The data hold about 130,000 distinct CDR3 sequences, with 10% to 15% observed a single time. Bone marrow was sampled from every patient at the time of active disease. This clonotype was sampled from a donor at least 40 years old with multiple myeloma. This chain uses TRBV3-1 with TRBJ1-6; D may be TRBD1 (5 bases). Sequencing input: a population of CD138-negative cells sorted from bone marrow. DNA of the CDR3: TGTGCCAGCAATCCAGGGAATTATAATTCACCCCTCCACATT. Its protein is CASNPGNYNSPLHI.